In this sample, the clone carrying this TCR beta chain turned up a few times. Its matching antigen is unknown. These data come from a study of CD8 T cells in ankylosing spondylitis. Findings and limits, study-wide: In ankylosing spondylitis blood, a motif of seven to nine highly homologous TCR beta variants appeared characteristic.

There are 14 residues in the CDR3. Germline assignment: CDR1 SEHNR and CDR2 FQNEAQ (reference sequence). The V end was cut by 5 bases, the J end by 4 bases, with 15 bases between. MiXCR was run by TCRdb on the 5' RACE reads, yielding one entry per CDR3 protein. The table shows roughly 700,000 distinct CDR3 sequences, with 15% to 20% occurring only once. The rearrangement uses TRBV7-9 and TRBJ2-7, with D possibly being TRBD2 (6 bases). What was sequenced was blood, either unsorted or a sorted T cell fraction (not recorded which). The sequence was collected from a male donor with ankylosing spondylitis. CDR3 coding DNA: TGTGCCAGCAGCGGGGCGGGGAAGGTTTACGAGCAGTACTTC. It is translated as CASSGAGKVYEQYF.